The present TCR beta chain was sequenced within a study of cytomegalovirus exposure and HLA in healthy donors. A note on this clone: Its antigen is not identified.

From germline, CDR1 is SGHVS and CDR2 FQNEAQ. The CDR3 sequence is 14 residues long. Trimming removed 1 base from V and 4 bases from J, with 10 bases in between. PCR was performed using 60 Vbeta and 13 Jbeta primers. The protocol was immunoSEQ multiplex PCR, while the TCRdb copy is restricted to in-frame clones and leaves out a portion. The sample includes approximately 120,000 clones, under 85% of them seen just once. Study-level findings and limits: Later analysis identified around 15,000 TCR beta sequences associated with HLA alleles, using a false discovery rate threshold of 0.05. Reports indicate that TCR beta sequences accurately predicted the HLA-A and HLA-B alleles of most subjects. According to the study, roughly 160 TCR beta chains were cytomegalovirus-associated.

Sequenced sample: PBMCs. The sequence was collected from a woman in her forties or fifties in good health and CMV-seropositive. The chain recombines TRBV7-8 with TRBJ1-2, with no clear D. In nucleotides, the CDR3 is TGTGCCAGCAGCTTAGGTTCGGTCCCCTATGGCTACACCTTC. It specifies CASSLGSVPYGYTF.